The T cell receptor (beta chain) described here comes from a study of cytomegalovirus exposure and HLA in healthy donors (dated by TCRdb to about 2017). For the wider study: An earlier analysis of some 500 of the donors reported 250 to 300 Gb of sequence data and about 100 million unique TCR beta sequences from about 179 million T cells. About 300 gigabases of sequencing data and approximately 91 million unique TCR sequences made up an early release that covered several hundred HLA-typed donors. Of the roughly 400 genotyped donors, about 84% fell in the genetic ancestry cluster associated with self-reported Caucasian donors. The aim of the study was to test whether cataloging public T cell receptors could identify signatures of past pathogen exposure. The study used immunosequencing to profile the T cell repertoires of 666 subjects and linked those repertoires to cytomegalovirus serostatus. Along with the roughly 610-subject first cohort, a separate validation cohort of around 110 different subjects was used. The study combined high-throughput TCR immunosequencing, statistical association of individual TCRs with disease status, and machine learning to predict cytomegalovirus infection status. A later analysis re-analyzed previously published TCR beta repertoires from 600 to 850 donors and added high-resolution HLA genotyping to study TCR occurrence patterns. In the later analysis, no new phenotypic data were used to find candidate immune exposures; instead, reliance was placed on TCR beta sequences and their occurrence across donors. An earlier analysis of about 620 of the donors applied high-throughput TCR beta sequencing to assess whether each TCR beta V gene segment acted as functional or pseudogenic. Donor age, sex, ethnicity and CMV serostatus were compiled together with the repertoire data. A later genetic analysis used genome-wide SNP genotypes for about three fifths of the 666 donors, treating that subset as a discovery cohort. All discovery cohort repertoires had been generated on a single sequencing platform. Both class I and class II loci were covered by HLA typing, at four-digit resolution. The number of typed donors differed by locus: roughly 620-630 for A, B, C, DRB1 and DQB1; approximately 540 for DQA1; approximately 610 for DPA1; and around 470 for DPB1. Four to six DR-DQ haplotypes were handled as single units for association and clustering, since linkage in the cohort was strong. Across 300 to 400 genotyped donors of the cohort, an average of roughly 250,000 unique TCR beta nucleotide sequences per donor were sequenced, and approximately 19% of those sequences were non-productive.

The cohort was made up of roughly 670 healthy bone marrow donors. At the time of sampling, every cohort member was nominally healthy, though immune exposures that went unrecorded were likely present. The donor tested CMV seronegative, placing the donor among the 350 to 400 seronegative members of the cohort. A peripheral blood sample was collected from each donor, and TCR beta sequencing was performed on peripheral blood mononuclear cells. Genomic DNA was extracted from the blood cell samples with the Qiagen DNeasy Blood Extraction Kit. Results the study describes overall, beyond this receptor: The 87-base-pair reads could not distinguish some IMGT-functional V segments, including TRBV6-2 and TRBV6-3, so those segments were excluded. A cluster of highly shared sequence variants was judged likely to be a technical artifact of the sequencing pipeline. Strong co-occurrence of HLA alleles, especially DR and DQ, made assigning TCR associations to individual alleles difficult. V-gene and J-gene trimming of TCR beta chains was associated with a missense DCLRE1C variant in a later genetic analysis, and the association was replicated in an independent cohort. According to a later genetic analysis, donors in an Asian-associated ancestry cluster had fewer N-insertions in productive TCRs than the approximately 670-donor mean. At a false discovery rate of 0.05, a later analysis linked 16,000 or so TCR beta sequences to specific HLA alleles. A later analysis found that TCR association rates varied across HLA loci, with DRB1 alleles showing the most associated TCRs and HLA-C alleles the fewest. Cytomegalovirus status was reported to be diagnosed by the classifier with high specificity and sensitivity in both the original and validation cohorts. A later analysis found that most CMV-associated TCR beta chains appeared HLA-restricted, with HLA associations seemingly driven largely by CMV exposure. A further reported finding was that TCR beta sequences accurately predicted the HLA-A and HLA-B alleles for most subjects in the first cohort. A later analysis found that HLA-associated TCR beta chains were more clonally expanded and had lower generation probabilities than equally common non-associated chains. According to the authors, the approach could potentially be generalized to other disease states and immunological phenotypes. The earlier analysis of nearly 600 of the donors excluded fewer than 20 rarely observed V segments, including chromosome 9 orphons, because counts were too low. In an earlier analysis of several hundred of the donors, most TCR beta V segments were observed in productive rearrangements about 87% or about 30% of the time, broadly matching IMGT annotations. Because HLA typing was unavailable for some donors at each locus, only the typed subset was used in association tests. Linkage disequilibrium might explain the correlated functional status among segregating V segments, but an unknown experimental factor could not be ruled out. The only immune exposure information available for the cohort was CMV serostatus. Only TCR beta chains were sequenced in this cohort, and the absence of alpha or paired-chain data limited detectable features. Across donors, most TCR sequences were observed very rarely, whereas some public TCRs were present in many individuals. Several of the top co-occurrence clusters appeared to be linked to parvovirus B19, influenza, CMV and Epstein-Barr virus, according to a later analysis. In vitro tests confirmed that three of the cytomegalovirus-associated TCR beta chains recognize cytomegalovirus antigens. A total of roughly 160 TCR beta chains were listed by the study as associated with cytomegalovirus. Presence/absence analyses assumed roughly uniform sequencing depth across donors, an assumption that may not hold.

Trimming accounts for 4 bases at V and 4 bases at J, while the number of junction bases matched to no gene is 9. Counted from cysteine to phenylalanine, this CDR3 has 15 amino acids. This entry keeps only the CDR3 DNA: 45 bases, framed from base 1. CDR1 and CDR2 were assigned from the germline V gene (reference sequence) as LNHDA and SQIVND. Library method: the immunoSEQ multiplex PCR assay. A mixture of 60 forward primers for TCR Vbeta segments and 13 reverse primers for TCR Jbeta segments was used in the multiplex PCR. The CDR3 region of rearranged TCR beta genes was amplified from genomic DNA with a multiplex PCR assay. Amplified TCR beta libraries were sequenced as 87-base-pair reads on the Illumina HiSeq System. In the paper's pipeline: A later analysis counted tens of millions of unique TCR beta chains across the approximately 700 repertoires, and around 9.9 million of these chains were shared by at least two donors. A nearest-neighbor algorithm error-corrected the raw reads and collapsed the reads into unique sequences, merging closely related sequences to remove PCR and sequencing errors. CDR3 sequences were aligned to IMGT reference sequences to assign V, D and J gene segments. Each retained sequence needed at least a six-nucleotide match to both a V gene segment and a J gene segment. A rearrangement was called productive if the CDR3 had no stop codons and remained in frame with V and J, and every other rearrangement was called non-productive. CDR3 was defined by IMGT convention, running from the second conserved V-encoded cysteine to the conserved J-encoded phenylalanine. The earlier analysis of about 530 of the donors excluded any sequence lacking an unambiguous match to a single V gene segment. In an earlier analysis of 587 of the donors, V segments were called functional above 56.7% productive rearrangements and were called segregating when the between-donor standard deviation exceeded 5%. A statistical classification framework was built for diagnosing cytomegalovirus status from the catalog of TCR beta chain sequences. In a later analysis, V and J genes were assigned by comparing TCR nucleotide sequences against IMGT/GENE-DB human TR gene sequences. The TCRdist pipeline was used in a later analysis to assign CDR3 sequences and most-parsimonious VDJ recombination scenarios. In a later analysis, each TCR beta chain was defined by its CDR3 amino acid sequence together with its V-gene family, and reads without a unique V-gene family were excluded. In a later analysis, 500 to 700 highly shared, low-generation-probability nucleotide sequences were removed to address suspected cross-contamination and a sequencing artifact. For each public chain, a later analysis derived a clonal expansion index from normalized ranks of inferred template counts within each repertoire. In a later analysis, generation probabilities were computed using a VDJ recombination model fitted to out-of-frame rearrangements, and the results were checked against IGoR. A later analysis scored TCR-TCR, TCR-HLA and TCR-CMV co-occurrence with hypergeometric tests, applying a repertoire-size bias correction to TCR pairs. A later analysis estimated false discovery rates by permuting HLA or CMV assignments 20 times. In a later analysis, co-occurring TCRs were grouped using DBSCAN, and TCRdist sequence similarity was added for clustering within HLA-allele-positive subsets. For co-occurrence clustering, repertoires with fewer than 30,000 or more than 120,000 public chains were excluded, along with five repertoires with anomalous nucleotide sharing. TCRdb retrieved this table from immuneACCESS and kept in-frame rearrangements only. Not all clones are present; in checked studies, unresolved V genes account for under half, and no reason is known for the remainder. The V and J calls and clone size come from that table; D and trimming were worked out from the DNA. This sample lists around 150,000 clones; more than 70% were detected once. 1.5% to 2% of the sample belongs to the ten largest clones.

Remarks on this clone: Its target antigen remains unknown. No base-level quality is on record; no much larger clone is a single base apart.

The chain is assembled from TRBV19 and TRBJ2-7, with 8 bases matching TRBD1. Material for sequencing was PBMCs. This TCR was sampled from a woman aged 40 to 50 in good health and CMV-seronegative. CDR3 region: CASSNNRGAHYEQYF. In nucleotides, the sequence is TGTGCCAGTAGTAACAACAGGGGGGCGCATTACGAGCAGTACTTC.